The 22 T cell receptor beta chains reported below all come from one sample, sequenced in a study of blood T cell repertoires in COVID-19. Some clones are missing from TCRdb's copy, which holds only in-frame ones; the method was immunoSEQ multiplex PCR. Of 120,000 to 150,000 clones in the sample, about 90% were seen once. Sequencing was carried out using peripheral blood. Every receptor here comes from a man aged 55-75 years with active or convalescent COVID-19.

The V call is TRBV6-5, the J call TRBJ2-7; 7 bases align to TRBD1. Per the germline V gene, CDR1 is MNHEY and CDR2 is SVGAGI. V lost 6 bases to trimming and J lost 2 bases; unmatched junction nucleotides: 7. The CDR3 extends over 14 amino acids. The CDR3 sequence is CASRLQGTTYEQYF. The CDR3 DNA follows: TGTGCCAGCAGGCTACAGGGGACGACCTACGAGCAGTACTTC.

The rearrangement joins TRBV29-1 to TRBJ2-1, with 12 bases lining up with TRBD2. The CDR3 spans 15 residues. The V segment lost 7 bases and the J segment 7 bases; nucleotides outside the gene matches: 11. Germline V gene lookup returns CDR1 SQVTM and CDR2 ANQGSEA. The DNA of the CDR3 is TGCAGCGGTAGACTAGCGGGAGTCTTGATGAATGAGCAGTTCTTC. Translating it yields CSGRLAGVLMNEQFF.

The chain employs TRBV6-6 and TRBJ2-7; 7 positions agree with TRBD2. After removal of 7 bases from V and 7 bases from J, the junction contained 7 bases not matched to a gene. Germline V lookup: CDR1 MNHNY, CDR2 SVGAGI (reference sequence). The length of the CDR3 is 12 residues. The CDR3 here is CASTHGRGEQYF. CDR3 DNA sequence: TGTGCCAGCACGCACGGGCGGGGGGAGCAGTACTTC.

This clone has more than one count but fewer than ten. The J gene is TRBJ2-1, the V gene TRBV13; 9 bases line up with TRBD2. V lost 5 bases and J lost 5; bases outside the gene matches: 10. The CDR3 has 16 residues. Germline CDR1 and CDR2: PRHDT and FYEKMQ (reference sequence). The CDR3 reads CASSLTTSGYDNEQFF. For the CDR3, the DNA is TGTGCCAGCAGCCTAACTACTAGCGGGTATGACAATGAGCAGTTCTTC.

This chain links TRBV6-6 with TRBJ2-3; D gene uncertain. The CDR3 has 13 amino acids. Trimming cost V 2 bases and J 3 bases, with 6 bases left between them. Germline V gene sequence: CDR1 MNHNY, CDR2 SVGAGI (reference sequence). CDR3: CASSYPETDTQYF. CDR3 DNA sequence: TGTGCCAGCAGTTACCCAGAAACAGATACGCAGTATTTT.

V and J are TRBV20-1 and TRBJ2-2; the D gene is possibly TRBD1 (5 bases). The V end was cut by 6 bases, the J end by 5 bases, with 7 bases between. The germline V gene has CDR1 DFQATT and CDR2 SNEGSKA (reference sequence). The CDR3 has 11 residues. The CDR3 nucleotides are TGCAGTGCCCGGACAACCGGGGAGCTGTTTTTT. Translated: CSARTTGELFF.

The chain is built from TRBV4-3 and TRBJ2-7, with 10 positions matching TRBD2. J was trimmed by 3 bases and V by 0 bases; bases with no gene match: 8. This CDR3 comprises 17 residues. Germline-derived CDR1 and CDR2 are LGHNA and YSLEER. CDR3 in DNA: TGCGCCAGCAGCCAAGACTCCTCTAGCGGGAGAGGCTACGAGCAGTACTTC. This gives the protein CASSQDSSSGRGYEQYF.

The chain combines TRBV20-1 with TRBJ2-7; D uncertain. This CDR3 is 14 amino acids long. The V end was cut by 3 bases, the J end by 6 bases, with 18 bases between. From germline, CDR1 is DFQATT and CDR2 SNEGSKA (reference sequence). CDR3 protein: CSASKASTLSEQYF. CDR3 sequence (DNA): TGCAGTGCTAGTAAAGCGTCAACCCTCAGCGAGCAGTACTTC.

The rearrangement joins TRBV19 to TRBJ2-5, with 9 bases aligning to TRBD2. Looked up from germline, CDR1 is LNHDA and CDR2 is SQIVND (reference sequence). This CDR3 region has 15 residues. V lost 5 bases to trimming and J lost 3 bases; unmatched junction nucleotides: 7. For the CDR3, the DNA is TGTGCCAGTAGTGGTAGCGGGAGTAGCAAAGAGACCCAGTACTTC. Its translation is CASSGSGSSKETQYF. Variable domain in full (rest from reference TRBV19 and TRBJ2-5): DGGITQSPKYLFRKEGQNVTLSCEQNLNHDAMYWYRQDPGQGLRLIYYSQIVNDFQKGDIAEGYSVSREKKESFPLTVTSAQKNPTAFYLCASSGSGSSKETQYFGPGTRLLVL.

This rearrangement joins TRBV27 to TRBJ2-7, with D possibly TRBD1 on 5 matching bases. The V end lost 8 bases, the J end lost 2 bases, and 10 bases lay between the germline ends. The CDR3 sequence is 12 residues long. Germline V gene data show CDR1 as MNHEY and CDR2 as SMNVEV (reference sequence). The DNA for the CDR3 is TGTGCCAGCCAAGGGGATCCCTACGAGCAGTACTTC. Protein product: CASQGDPYEQYF.

The V call is TRBV7-2, the J call TRBJ2-4, with D uncertain. Germline V gene lookup returns CDR1 SGHTA and CDR2 FQGNSA. CDR3 size: 12 residues. V dropped 6 bases and J dropped 5 bases, with 8 bases sitting between them. CDR3 coding DNA: TGTGCCAGCAGTCTCCCCCAAAACATTCAGTACTTC. The encoded protein is CASSLPQNIQYF.

The chain combines TRBV6-5 with TRBJ2-1, with D possibly TRBD1 on 6 matching bases. Germline V gives CDR1 MNHEY, CDR2 SVGAGI. The CDR3 extends over 15 amino acids. V gave up 5 bases and J gave up 0 bases, with 11 bases separating them. CDR3 region: CASSPQGSSYNEQFF. CDR3 nucleotide sequence: TGTGCCAGCAGTCCCCAGGGGAGCTCCTACAATGAGCAGTTCTTC.

The rearrangement links TRBV2 to TRBJ2-3; D remains unclear. This CDR3 has 13 amino acids. Germline values: CDR1 SNHLY, CDR2 FYNNEI. V was shortened by 3 bases and J by 5 bases, with 9 bases between the two germline ends. CDR3 in amino acids: CASSDSWRDTQYF. The CDR3 nucleotides are TGTGCCAGCAGTGACTCCTGGAGAGATACGCAGTATTTT.

A note on this clone: Within the sample, other DNA sequences also encode this same CDR3. The rearrangement uses TRBV20-1 and TRBJ2-7; D gene uncertain. V was trimmed by 6 bases and J by 3 bases, leaving 9 bases between them. This CDR3 has 11 amino acids. Germline CDR1 and CDR2: DFQATT and SNEGSKA (reference sequence). CDR3: CSASRGYEQYF. In DNA, the CDR3 is TGCAGTGCCAGCCGCGGCTACGAGCAGTACTTC.

This chain links TRBV28 with TRBJ2-3; a possible D gene is TRBD2 (5 bases). The CDR3 contains 16 residues. Trimming shortened V by 7 bases and J by 1 base, and 18 bases separated the two germline ends. Germline lookup yields CDR1 MDHEN and CDR2 SYDVKM. For the CDR3, the DNA is TGTGCCAGCACCCCGGCGGACTTACCAGGCACAGATACGCAGTATTTT. Its protein is CASTPADLPGTDTQYF. Drawing the rest from reference TRBV28 and TRBJ2-3, the complete variable domain is DVKVTQSSRYLVKRTGEKVFLECVQDMDHENMFWYRQDPGLGLRLIYFSYDVKMKEKGDIPEGYSVSREKKERFSLILESASTNQTSMYLCASTPADLPGTDTQYFGPGTRLTVL.

The chain links TRBV7-9 to TRBJ2-4, with 8 bases that match TRBD2. The CDR3 spans 18 residues. Germline CDR1 and CDR2: SEHNR and FQNEAQ (reference sequence). Trimming removed 5 bases from V and 2 bases from J; junction bases left unmatched: 14. The CDR3 sequence: CASSPSDREGGTKNIQYF. CDR3 DNA: TGTGCCAGCAGCCCGTCTGATCGGGAGGGGGGGACCAAAAACATTCAGTACTTC.

This clone was detected once. This sequence joins TRBV5-3 and TRBJ1-1; perhaps TRBD1 as D (6 bases). TRBV5-3 is an ORF, with its function uncertain. The CDR3 is made up of 16 amino acids. Trimming removed 5 bases from V and 1 base from J, with 18 bases in between. The DNA of the CDR3 is TGTGCCAGAAGACCCCGCAGGGGCTACGCGAACACTGAAGCTTTCTTT. It yields the protein CARRPRRGYANTEAFF.

This CDR3 reads CASSVGGRMGTNYGYTF. The CDR3 DNA sequence: TGTGCCAGCAGCGTAGGAGGGCGGATGGGGACTAACTATGGCTACACCTTC. This chain joins TRBV9 and TRBJ1-2; D is unresolved. The germline CDR1 and CDR2 sequences are SGDLS and YYNGEE. This CDR3 region has 17 residues. Trimming removed 0 bases at V and 0 bases at J, with 15 bases between.

J is TRBJ1-1 and V is TRBV29-1; TRBD1 agrees at 10 bases. CDR3 size: 13 residues. The germline V gene has CDR1 SQVTM and CDR2 ANQGSEA. CDR3 DNA sequence: TGCAGAGGAGGAGGACAGGGGGGCACTGAAGCTTTCTTT. Protein product: CRGGGQGGTEAFF.

The chain has TRBV7-2 and TRBJ1-5; TRBD1 agrees at 12 bases. Germline V CDR1 and CDR2: SGHTA, FQGNSA. The CDR3 loop spans 15 amino acids. V lost 6 bases to trimming and J lost 7 bases; unmatched junction nucleotides: 7. CDR3 sequence reads: CASSPGTGGRQPQHF. In nucleotides, the CDR3 is TGTGCCAGCAGTCCCGGGACAGGGGGCCGCCAGCCCCAGCATTTT.

The chain is built from TRBV6-5 and TRBJ1-1, with 9 bases lining up with TRBD1. This CDR3 contains 15 residues. The V gene's germline CDR1 is MNHEY and CDR2 SVGAGI. V shed 7 bases, J shed 1 base, and the junction held 7 bases outside the gene matches. The CDR3: CASTDRGVKNTEAFF. DNA of the CDR3: TGTGCCAGCACCGACAGGGGGGTTAAGAACACTGAAGCTTTCTTT.

The V gene is TRBV9, the J gene TRBJ1-1, with a tentative D call TRBD1 (5 bases). This CDR3 is 14 amino acids long. Germline CDR1 reads SGDLS; CDR2 reads YYNGEE. The germline V and J ends were trimmed by 3 bases and 1 base, with 10 bases remaining between them. The CDR3 is CASSAWGGNTEAFF. In DNA, the CDR3 is TGTGCCAGCAGCGCCTGGGGGGGGAACACTGAAGCTTTCTTT.